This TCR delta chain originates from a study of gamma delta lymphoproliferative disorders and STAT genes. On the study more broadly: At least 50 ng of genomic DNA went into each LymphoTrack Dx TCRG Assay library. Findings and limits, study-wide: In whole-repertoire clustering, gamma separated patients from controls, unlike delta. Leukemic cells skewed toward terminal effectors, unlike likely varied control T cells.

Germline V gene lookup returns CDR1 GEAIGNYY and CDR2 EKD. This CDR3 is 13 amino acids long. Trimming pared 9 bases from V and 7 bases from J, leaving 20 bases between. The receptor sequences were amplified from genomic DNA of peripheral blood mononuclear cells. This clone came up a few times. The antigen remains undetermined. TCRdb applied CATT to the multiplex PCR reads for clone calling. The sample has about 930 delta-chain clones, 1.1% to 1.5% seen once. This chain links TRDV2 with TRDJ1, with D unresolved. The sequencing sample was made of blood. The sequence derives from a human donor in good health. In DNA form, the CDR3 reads TGTGCCGTGACACCGTCCGATAAGGTTAAACTCATCTTT. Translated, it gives CAVTPSDKVKLIF.